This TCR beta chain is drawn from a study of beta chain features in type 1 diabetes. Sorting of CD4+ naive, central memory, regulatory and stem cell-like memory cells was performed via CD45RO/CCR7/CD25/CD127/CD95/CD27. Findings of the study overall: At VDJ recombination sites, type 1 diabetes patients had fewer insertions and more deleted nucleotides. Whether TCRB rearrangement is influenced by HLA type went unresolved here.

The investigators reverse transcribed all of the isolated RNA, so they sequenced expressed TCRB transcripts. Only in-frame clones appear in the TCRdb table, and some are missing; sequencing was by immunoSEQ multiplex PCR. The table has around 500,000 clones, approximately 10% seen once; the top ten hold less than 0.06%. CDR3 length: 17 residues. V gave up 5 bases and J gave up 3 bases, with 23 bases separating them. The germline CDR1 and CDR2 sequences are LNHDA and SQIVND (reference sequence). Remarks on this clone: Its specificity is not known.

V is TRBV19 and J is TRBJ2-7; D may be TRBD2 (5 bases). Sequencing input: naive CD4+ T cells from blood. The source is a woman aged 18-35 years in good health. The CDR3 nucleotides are TGTGCCAGTAGTGGATATTGGAGCCGGAGAGGGTACTACGAGCAGTACTTC. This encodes CASSGYWSRRGYYEQYF.